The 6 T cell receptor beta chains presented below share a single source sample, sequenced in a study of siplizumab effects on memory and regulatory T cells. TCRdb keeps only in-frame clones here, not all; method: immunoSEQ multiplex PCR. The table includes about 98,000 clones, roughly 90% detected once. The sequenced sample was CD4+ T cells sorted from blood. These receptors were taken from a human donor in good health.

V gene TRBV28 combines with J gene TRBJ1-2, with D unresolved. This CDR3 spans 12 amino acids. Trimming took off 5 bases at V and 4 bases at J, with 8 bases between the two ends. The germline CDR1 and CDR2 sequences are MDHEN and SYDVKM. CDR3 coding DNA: TGTGCCAGCAGTATTATCCCCTATGGCTACACCTTC. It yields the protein CASSIIPYGYTF.

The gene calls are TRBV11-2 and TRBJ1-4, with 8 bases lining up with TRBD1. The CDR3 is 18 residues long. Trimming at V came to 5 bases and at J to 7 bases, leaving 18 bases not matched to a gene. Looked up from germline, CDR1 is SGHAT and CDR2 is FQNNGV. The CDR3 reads CASSHRGRGLTAGEKLFF. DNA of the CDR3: TGTGCCAGCAGCCATAGAGGCAGGGGGCTCACGGCGGGTGAAAAACTGTTTTTT. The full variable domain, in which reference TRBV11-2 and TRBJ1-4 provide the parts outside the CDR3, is EAGVAQSPRYKIIEKRQSVAFWCNPISGHATLYWYQQILGQGPKLLIQFQNNGVVDDSQLPKDRFSAERLKGVDSTLKIQPAKLEDSAVYLCASSHRGRGLTAGEKLFFGSGTQLSVL.

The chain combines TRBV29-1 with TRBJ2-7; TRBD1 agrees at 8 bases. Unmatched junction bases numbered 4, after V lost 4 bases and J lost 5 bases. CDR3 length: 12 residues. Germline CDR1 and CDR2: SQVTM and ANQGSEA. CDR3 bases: TGCAGCGTTGGACAGGGGTTAAACGAGCAGTACTTC. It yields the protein CSVGQGLNEQYF.

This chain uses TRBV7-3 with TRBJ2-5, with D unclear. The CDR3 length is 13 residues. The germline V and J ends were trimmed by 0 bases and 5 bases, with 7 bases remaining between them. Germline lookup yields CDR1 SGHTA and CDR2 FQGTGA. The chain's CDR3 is CASSLTGTETQYF. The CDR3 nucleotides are TGTGCCAGCAGCTTAACAGGCACGGAGACCCAGTACTTC. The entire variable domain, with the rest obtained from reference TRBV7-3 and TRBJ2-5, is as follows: GAGVSQTPSNKVTEKGKYVELRCDPISGHTALYWYRQSLGQGPEFLIYFQGTGAADDSGLPNDRFFAVRPEGSVSTLKIQRTERGDSAVYLCASSLTGTETQYFGPGTRLLVL.

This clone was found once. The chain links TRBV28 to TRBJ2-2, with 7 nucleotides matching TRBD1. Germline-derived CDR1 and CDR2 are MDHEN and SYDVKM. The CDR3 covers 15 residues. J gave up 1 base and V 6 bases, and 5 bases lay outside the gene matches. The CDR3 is CASRIRTGNTGELFF. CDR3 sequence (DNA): TGTGCCAGCAGAATTCGGACAGGGAACACCGGGGAGCTGTTTTTT.

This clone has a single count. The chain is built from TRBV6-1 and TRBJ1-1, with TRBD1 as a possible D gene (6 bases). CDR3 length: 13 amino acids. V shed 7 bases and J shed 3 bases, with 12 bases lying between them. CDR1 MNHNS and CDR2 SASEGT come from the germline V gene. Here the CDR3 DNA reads TGTGCCAGCAACGTCGGACAGCACACTGAAGCTTTCTTT. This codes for CASNVGQHTEAFF.